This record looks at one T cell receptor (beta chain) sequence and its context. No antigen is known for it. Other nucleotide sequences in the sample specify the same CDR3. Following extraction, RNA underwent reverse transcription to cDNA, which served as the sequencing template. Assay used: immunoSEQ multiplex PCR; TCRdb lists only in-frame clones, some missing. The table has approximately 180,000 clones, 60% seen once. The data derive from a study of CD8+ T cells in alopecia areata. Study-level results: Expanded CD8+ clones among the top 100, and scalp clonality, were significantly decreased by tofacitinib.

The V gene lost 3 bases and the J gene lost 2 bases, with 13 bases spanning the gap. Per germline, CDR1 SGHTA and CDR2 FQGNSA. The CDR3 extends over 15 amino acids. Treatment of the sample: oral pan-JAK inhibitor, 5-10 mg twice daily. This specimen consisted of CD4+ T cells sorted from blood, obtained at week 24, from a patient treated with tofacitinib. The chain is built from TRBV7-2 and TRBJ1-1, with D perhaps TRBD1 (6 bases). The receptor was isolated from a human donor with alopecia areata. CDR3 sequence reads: CASSLGTGANTEAFF. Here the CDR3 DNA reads TGTGCCAGCAGCTTGGGGACGGGGGCAAACACTGAAGCTTTCTTT.